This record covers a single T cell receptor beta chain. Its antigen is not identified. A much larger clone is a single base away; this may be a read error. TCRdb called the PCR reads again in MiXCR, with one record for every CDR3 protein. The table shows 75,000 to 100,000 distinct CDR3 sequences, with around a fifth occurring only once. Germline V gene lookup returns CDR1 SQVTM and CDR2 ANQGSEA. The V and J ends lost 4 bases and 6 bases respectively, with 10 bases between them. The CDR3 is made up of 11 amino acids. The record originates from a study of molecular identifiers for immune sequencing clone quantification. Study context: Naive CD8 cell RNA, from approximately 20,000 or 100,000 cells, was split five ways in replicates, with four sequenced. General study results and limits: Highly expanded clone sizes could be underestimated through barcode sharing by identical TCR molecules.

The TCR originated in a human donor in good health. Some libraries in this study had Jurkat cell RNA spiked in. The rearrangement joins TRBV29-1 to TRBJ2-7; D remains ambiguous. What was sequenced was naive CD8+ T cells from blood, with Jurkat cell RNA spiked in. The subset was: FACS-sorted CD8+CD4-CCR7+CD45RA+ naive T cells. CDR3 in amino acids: CSVGSGFEQYF. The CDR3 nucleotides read TGCAGCGTTGGTTCGGGTTTCGAGCAGTACTTC.